The clone carrying this T cell receptor (beta chain) was found many times. TCRdb passed the 5' RACE reads through MiXCR, listing each CDR3 protein once. Among roughly 130,000 distinct CDR3 sequences listed, 16% were seen once. The data were obtained in a study of T-cell memory formation after mild COVID-19. Trimming took off 2 bases at V and 3 bases at J, with 5 bases between the two ends. Germline CDR1 and CDR2: KGHSH and LQKENI. The CDR3 sequence is 13 residues long. This clonotype originated in an adult woman who had mild COVID-19 (a few samples of this study predate the infection). Cell type and time point are not known. The sequenced material came from PBMCs or a T cell subset sorted from them (not recorded which). The V call is TRBV18, the J call TRBJ2-1; D ambiguous. This CDR3 reads CASSPASYNEQFF. The CDR3, as DNA: TGTGCCAGCTCACCAGCCAGCTACAATGAGCAGTTCTTC.